The T cell receptor (beta chain) described here comes from a study of blood T cells in healthy people across ages. Sample-barcoded 5' priming and a J-beta primer mix drove a second PCR of about 6 to 12 cycles. Every molecule of cDNA carried a tag from a template-switch adaptor with 12 random nucleotides. The study obtained at least 2.5 million CDR3-containing paired-end reads from every sample. A single record per CDR3 protein comes from TCRdb applying MiXCR to the 5' RACE reads. Of about a million distinct CDR3 sequences in the sample, roughly 47% were seen once. Study outcomes and limitations: Naive CD4+ cell counts and diversity both ran higher in long-lived than in aged donors.

This clonotype showed up many times. As yet, its antigen is unknown. Per germline, CDR1 SGHTA and CDR2 FQGNSA. Trimming pared 5 bases from V and 2 bases from J, leaving 14 bases between. The CDR3 is 15 amino acids. This clonotype was obtained from a woman aged 55-70 years in good health. The specimen sequenced was blood. The chain recombines TRBV7-2 with TRBJ2-3; D may be TRBD1 (6 bases). This CDR3 reads CASSDWDTLTDTQYF. The CDR3 DNA follows: TGTGCCAGCAGCGACTGGGACACTCTCACAGATACGCAGTATTTT.